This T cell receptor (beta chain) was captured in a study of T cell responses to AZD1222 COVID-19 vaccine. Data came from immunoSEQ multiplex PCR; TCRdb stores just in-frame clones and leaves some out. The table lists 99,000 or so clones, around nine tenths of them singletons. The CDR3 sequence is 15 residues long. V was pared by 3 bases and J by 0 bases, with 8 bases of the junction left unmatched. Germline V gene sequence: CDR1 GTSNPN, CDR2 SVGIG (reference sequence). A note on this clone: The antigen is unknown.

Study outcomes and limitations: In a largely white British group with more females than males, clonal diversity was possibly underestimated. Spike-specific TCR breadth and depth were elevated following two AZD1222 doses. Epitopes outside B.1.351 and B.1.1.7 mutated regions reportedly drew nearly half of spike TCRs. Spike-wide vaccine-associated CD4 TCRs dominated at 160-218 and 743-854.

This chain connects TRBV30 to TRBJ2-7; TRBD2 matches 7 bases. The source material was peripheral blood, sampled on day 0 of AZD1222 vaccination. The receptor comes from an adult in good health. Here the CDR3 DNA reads TGTGCCTGGAGCACGGGACTACCCAACTCCTACGAGCAGTACTTC. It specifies CAWSTGLPNSYEQYF.